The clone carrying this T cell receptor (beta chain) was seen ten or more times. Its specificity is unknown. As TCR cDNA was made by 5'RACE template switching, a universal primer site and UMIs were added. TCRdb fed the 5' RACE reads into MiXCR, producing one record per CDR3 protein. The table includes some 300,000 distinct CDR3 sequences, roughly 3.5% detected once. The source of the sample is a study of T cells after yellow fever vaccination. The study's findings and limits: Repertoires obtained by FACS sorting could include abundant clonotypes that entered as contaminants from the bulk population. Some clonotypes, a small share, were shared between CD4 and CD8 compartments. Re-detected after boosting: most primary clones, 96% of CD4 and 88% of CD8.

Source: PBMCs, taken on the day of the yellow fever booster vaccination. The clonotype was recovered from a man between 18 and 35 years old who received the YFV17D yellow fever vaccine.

The CDR3 nucleotides read TGTGCCAGCAGCCCATTCAGCCAGGGCGAATCACCCCTCCACTTT. Translated, it gives CASSPFSQGESPLHF. V gene TRBV7-6 combines with J gene TRBJ1-6, with a possible D match to TRBD1 (5 bases). The CDR3 is 15 residues long. In germline, CDR1 is SGHVS, CDR2 FNYEAQ. V was shortened by 5 bases and J by 10 bases, with 18 bases between the two germline ends.